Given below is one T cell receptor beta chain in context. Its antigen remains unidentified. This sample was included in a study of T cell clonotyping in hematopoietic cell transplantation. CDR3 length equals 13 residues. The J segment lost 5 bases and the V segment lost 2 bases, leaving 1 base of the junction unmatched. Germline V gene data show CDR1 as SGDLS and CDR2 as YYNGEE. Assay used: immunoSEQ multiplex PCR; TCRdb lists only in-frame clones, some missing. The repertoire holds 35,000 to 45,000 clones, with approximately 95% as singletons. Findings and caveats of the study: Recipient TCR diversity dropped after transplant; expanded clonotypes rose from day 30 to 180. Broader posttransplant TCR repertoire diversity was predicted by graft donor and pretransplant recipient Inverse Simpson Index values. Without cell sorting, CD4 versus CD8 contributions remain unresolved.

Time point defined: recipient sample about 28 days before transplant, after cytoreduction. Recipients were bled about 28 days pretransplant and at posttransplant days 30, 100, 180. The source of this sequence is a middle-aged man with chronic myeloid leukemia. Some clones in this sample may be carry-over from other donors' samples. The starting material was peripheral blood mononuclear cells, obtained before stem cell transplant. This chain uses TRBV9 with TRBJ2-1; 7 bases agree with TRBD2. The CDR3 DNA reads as TGTGCCAGCAGCGTTCTAGCGGACAATGAGCAGTTCTTC. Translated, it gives CASSVLADNEQFF.